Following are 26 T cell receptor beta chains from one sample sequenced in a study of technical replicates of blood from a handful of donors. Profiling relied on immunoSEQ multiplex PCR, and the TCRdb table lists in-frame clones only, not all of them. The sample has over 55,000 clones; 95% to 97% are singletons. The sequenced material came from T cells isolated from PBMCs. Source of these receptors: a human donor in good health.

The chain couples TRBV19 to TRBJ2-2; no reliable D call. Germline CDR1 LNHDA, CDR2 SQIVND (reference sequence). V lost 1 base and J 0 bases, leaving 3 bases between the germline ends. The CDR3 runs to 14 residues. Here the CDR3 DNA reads TGTGCCAGTAGTATAGTCGCGAACACCGGGGAGCTGTTTTTT. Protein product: CASSIVANTGELFF.

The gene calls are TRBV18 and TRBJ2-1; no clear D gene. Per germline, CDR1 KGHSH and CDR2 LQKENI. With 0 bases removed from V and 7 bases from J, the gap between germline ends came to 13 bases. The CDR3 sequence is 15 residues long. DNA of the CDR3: TGTGCCAGCTCACCACCGGCTATCCTAGGTAATGAGCAGTTCTTC. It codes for CASSPPAILGNEQFF.

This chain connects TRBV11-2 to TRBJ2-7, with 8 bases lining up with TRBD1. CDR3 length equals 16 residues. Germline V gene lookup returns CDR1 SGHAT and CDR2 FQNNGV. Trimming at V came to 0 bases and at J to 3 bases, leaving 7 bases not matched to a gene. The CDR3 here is CASSLEGTGLNYEQYF. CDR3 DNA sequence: TGTGCCAGCAGCTTAGAAGGGACAGGACTTAACTACGAGCAGTACTTC.

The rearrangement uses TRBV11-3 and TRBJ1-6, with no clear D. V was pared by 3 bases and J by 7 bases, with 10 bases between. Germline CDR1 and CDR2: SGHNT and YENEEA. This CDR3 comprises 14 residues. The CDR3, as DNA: TGTGCCAGCAGCTTGGGCAGTCCAAATTCACCCCTCCACTTT. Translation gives CASSLGSPNSPLHF.

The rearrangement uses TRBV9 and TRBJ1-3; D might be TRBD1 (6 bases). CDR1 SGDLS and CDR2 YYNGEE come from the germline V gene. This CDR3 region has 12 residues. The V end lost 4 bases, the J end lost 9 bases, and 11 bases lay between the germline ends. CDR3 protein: CASSTLGATIYF. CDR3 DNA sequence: TGTGCCAGCAGCACGTTGGGGGCCACCATATATTTT.

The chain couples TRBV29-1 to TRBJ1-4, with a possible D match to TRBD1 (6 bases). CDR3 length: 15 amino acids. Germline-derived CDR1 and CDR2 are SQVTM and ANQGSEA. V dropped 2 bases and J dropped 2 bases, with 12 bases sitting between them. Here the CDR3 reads CSVETGGQTNEKLFF. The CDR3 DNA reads TGCAGCGTTGAAACGGGGGGGCAGACTAATGAAAAACTGTTTTTT.

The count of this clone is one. DNA of the CDR3: TGTGCCAGCAGCTTGGATGTGGCCCCGAGGGCTGAAGCTTTCTTT. Protein product: CASSLDVAPRAEAFF. The J gene is TRBJ1-1, the V gene TRBV5-8; no clear D. The V end lost 0 bases, the J end lost 6 bases, and 15 bases lay between the germline ends. CDR1 is SGHTS and CDR2 is YDEGEE in the germline V gene. The CDR3 covers 15 residues. Supplemented by reference TRBV5-8 and TRBJ1-1, the full variable domain reads EAGVTQSPTHLIKTRGQQATLRCSPISGHTSVYWYQQALGLGLQFLLWYDEGEERNRGNFPPRFSGRQFPNYSSELNVNALELEDSALYLCASSLDVAPRAEAFFGQGTRLTVV.

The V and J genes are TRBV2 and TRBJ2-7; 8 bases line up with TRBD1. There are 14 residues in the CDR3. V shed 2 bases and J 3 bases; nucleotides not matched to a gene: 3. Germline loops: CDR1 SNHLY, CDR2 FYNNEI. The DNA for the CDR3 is TGTGCCAGCAGTGAACAGGGGGCCATCTACGAGCAGTACTTC. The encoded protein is CASSEQGAIYEQYF.

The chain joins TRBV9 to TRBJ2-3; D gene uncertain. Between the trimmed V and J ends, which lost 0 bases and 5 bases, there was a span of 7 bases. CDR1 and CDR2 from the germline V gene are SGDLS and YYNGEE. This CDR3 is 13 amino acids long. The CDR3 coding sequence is TGTGCCAGCAGCGTAGACTATTTAGATACGCAGTATTTT. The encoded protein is CASSVDYLDTQYF.

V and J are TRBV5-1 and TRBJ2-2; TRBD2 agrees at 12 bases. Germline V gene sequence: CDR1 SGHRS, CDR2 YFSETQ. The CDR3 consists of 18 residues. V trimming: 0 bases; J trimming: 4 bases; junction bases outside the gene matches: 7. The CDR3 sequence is CASSLGLAGGPVTGELFF. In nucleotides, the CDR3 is TGCGCCAGCAGCTTGGGCCTAGCGGGAGGGCCGGTCACCGGGGAGCTGTTTTTT.

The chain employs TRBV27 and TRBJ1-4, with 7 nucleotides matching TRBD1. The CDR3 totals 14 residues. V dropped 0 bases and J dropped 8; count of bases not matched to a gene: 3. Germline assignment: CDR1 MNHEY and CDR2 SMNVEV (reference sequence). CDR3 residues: CASSLSQQGEKLFF. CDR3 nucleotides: TGTGCCAGCAGTTTATCCCAACAGGGGGAAAAACTGTTTTTT.

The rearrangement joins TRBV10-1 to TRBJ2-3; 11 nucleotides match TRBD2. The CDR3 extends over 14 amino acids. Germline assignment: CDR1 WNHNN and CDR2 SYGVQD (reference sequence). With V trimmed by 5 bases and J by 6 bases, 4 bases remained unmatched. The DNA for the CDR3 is TGCGCCAGCAGTAAGACTAGCGGGATTGATACGCAGTATTTT. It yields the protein CASSKTSGIDTQYF.

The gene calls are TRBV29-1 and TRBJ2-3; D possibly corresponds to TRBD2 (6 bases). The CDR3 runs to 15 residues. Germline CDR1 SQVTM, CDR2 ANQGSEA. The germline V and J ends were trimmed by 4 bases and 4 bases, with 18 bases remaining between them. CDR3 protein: CSVGFRAGRADTQYF. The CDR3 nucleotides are TGCAGCGTTGGTTTTAGGGCGGGAAGGGCAGATACGCAGTATTTT.

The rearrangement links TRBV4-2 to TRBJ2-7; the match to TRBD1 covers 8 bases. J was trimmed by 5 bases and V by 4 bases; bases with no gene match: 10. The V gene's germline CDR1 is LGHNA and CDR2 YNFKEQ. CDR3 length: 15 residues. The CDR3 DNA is TGTGCCAGCAGCCTTGCCGACAGGGGATCCCACGAGCAGTACTTC. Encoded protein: CASSLADRGSHEQYF.

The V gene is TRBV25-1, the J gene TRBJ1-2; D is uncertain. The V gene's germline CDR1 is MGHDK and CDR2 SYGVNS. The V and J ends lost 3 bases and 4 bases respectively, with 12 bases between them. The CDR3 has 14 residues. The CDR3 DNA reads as TGTGCCAGCAGTGAGGGCTGGCTTAGCTATGGCTACACCTTC. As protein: CASSEGWLSYGYTF.

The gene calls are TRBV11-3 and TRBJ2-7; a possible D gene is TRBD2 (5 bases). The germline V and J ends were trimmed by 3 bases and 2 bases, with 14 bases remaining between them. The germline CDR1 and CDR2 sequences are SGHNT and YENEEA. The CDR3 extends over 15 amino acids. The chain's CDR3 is CASSLRAELPYEQYF. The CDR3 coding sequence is TGTGCCAGCAGCTTGAGGGCCGAACTTCCCTACGAGCAGTACTTC.

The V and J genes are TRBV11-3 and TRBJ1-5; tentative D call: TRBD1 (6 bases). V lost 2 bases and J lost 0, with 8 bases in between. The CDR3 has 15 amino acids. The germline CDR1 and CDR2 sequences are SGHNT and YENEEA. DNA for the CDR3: TGTGCCAGCAGCTTAAGGGGGTATAGCAATCAGCCCCAGCATTTT. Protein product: CASSLRGYSNQPQHF.

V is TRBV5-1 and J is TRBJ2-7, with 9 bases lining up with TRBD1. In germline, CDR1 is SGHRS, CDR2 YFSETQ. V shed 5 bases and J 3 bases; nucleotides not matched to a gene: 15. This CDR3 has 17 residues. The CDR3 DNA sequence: TGCGCCAGCAGTCCCGGGACAGGGCTCCTGCAAGACTACGAGCAGTACTTC. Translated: CASSPGTGLLQDYEQYF.

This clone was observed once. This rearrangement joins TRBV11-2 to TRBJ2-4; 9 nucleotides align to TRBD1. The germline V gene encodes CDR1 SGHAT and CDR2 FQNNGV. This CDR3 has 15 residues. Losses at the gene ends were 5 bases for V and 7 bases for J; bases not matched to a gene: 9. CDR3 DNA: TGTGCCAGCAGCCCGGCCGGGACAGGGCGCAACATTCAGTACTTC. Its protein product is CASSPAGTGRNIQYF.

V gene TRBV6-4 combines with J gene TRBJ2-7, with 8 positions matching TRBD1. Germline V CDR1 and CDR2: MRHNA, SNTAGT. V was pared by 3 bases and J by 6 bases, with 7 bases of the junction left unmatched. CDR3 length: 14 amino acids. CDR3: CASSEFQGAGEQYF. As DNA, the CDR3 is TGTGCCAGCAGTGAGTTTCAGGGGGCCGGCGAGCAGTACTTC.

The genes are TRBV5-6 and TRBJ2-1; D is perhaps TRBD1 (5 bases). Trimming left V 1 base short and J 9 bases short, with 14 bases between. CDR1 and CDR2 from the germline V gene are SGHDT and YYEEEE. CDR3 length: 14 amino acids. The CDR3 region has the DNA TGTGCCAGCAGCTTGAGGCAGGGTCATGTTGAGCAGTTCTTC. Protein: CASSLRQGHVEQFF.

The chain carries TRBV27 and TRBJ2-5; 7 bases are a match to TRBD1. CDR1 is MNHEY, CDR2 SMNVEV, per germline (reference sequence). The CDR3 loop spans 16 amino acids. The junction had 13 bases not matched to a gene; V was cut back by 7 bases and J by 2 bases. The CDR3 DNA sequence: TGTGCCAGCAATGACCCGTGGACAGGTATACAAGAGACCCAGTACTTC. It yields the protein CASNDPWTGIQETQYF.

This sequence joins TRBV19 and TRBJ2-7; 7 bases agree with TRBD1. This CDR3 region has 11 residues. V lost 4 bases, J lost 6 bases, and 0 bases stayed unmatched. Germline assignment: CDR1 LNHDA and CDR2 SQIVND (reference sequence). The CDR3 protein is CASSTGGEQYF. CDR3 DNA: TGTGCCAGTAGTACAGGGGGCGAGCAGTACTTC.

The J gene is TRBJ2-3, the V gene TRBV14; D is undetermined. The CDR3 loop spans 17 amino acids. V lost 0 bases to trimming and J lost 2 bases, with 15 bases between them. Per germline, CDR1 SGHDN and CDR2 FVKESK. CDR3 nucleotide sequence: TGTGCCAGCAGCCAAGACGTTGCTAGACCCTTCACAGATACGCAGTATTTT. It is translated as CASSQDVARPFTDTQYF. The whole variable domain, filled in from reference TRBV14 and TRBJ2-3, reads EAGVTQFPSHSVIEKGQTVTLRCDPISGHDNLYWYRRVMGKEIKFLLHFVKESKQDESGMPNNRFLAERTGGTYSTLKVQPAELEDSGVYFCASSQDVARPFTDTQYFGPGTRLTVL.

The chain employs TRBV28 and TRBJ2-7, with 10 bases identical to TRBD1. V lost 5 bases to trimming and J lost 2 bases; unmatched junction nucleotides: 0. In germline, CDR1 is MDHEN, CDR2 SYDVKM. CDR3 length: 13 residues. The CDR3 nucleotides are TGTGCCAGCAGTGGACAGGGGGCCTACGAGCAGTACTTC. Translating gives CASSGQGAYEQYF. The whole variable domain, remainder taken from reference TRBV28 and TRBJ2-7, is DVKVTQSSRYLVKRTGEKVFLECVQDMDHENMFWYRQDPGLGLRLIYFSYDVKMKEKGDIPEGYSVSREKKERFSLILESASTNQTSMYLCASSGQGAYEQYFGPGTRLTVT.

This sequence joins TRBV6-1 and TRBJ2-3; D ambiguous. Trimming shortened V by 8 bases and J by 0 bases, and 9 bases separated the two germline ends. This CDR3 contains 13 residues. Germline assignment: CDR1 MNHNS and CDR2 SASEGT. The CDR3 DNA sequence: TGTGCCAGCCAGGAAACTAGCACAGATACGCAGTATTTT. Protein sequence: CASQETSTDTQYF.